This TCR beta chain was sequenced for a study of regulatory T cells in long-lasting Graves disease. Study outcomes and limitations: The study found lower TCR diversity in persistent Graves' patients than in newly diagnosed ones.

Notes on this clonotype: The antigen is not known. A far bigger clonotype differs at one base, so this is likely a read error.

Time point described: persistent/refractory GD, antithyroid drugs over 5 years with positive TRAb. RNA isolated from PBMCs was used to make the TCR library. EDTA tubes collected 7.5 to 9.5 milliliters of peripheral blood. Germline V lookup: CDR1 SGHTA, CDR2 FQGNSA. The CDR3 has 13 residues. CDR3 regions were amplified by Arm-PCR using iRepertoire HTBI primers to build TCR beta libraries. TCRdb fed the multiplex PCR reads into MiXCR, producing one record per CDR3 protein. The sample lists about 430,000 distinct CDR3 sequences, around 20% occurring once. The TCR sequence derives from a female donor with Graves disease. The rearrangement uses TRBV7-2 and TRBJ2-5, with D possibly matching TRBD2 (5 bases). Near its end, the DNA agrees better with TRBJ2-1, so the J call may be wrong. Sequences were derived from peripheral blood mononuclear cells (PBMCs), sampled when the disease was refractory, from a patient treated with antithyroid drugs. The CDR3 DNA is TGTGCCAGCAGCCCCGTGGGCGGAGGAGGCCAGTTCTTC. Protein product: CASSPVGGGGQFF.